The 6 T cell receptor beta chains in this list originate from one sample, sequenced in a study of shared clonotypes between healthy human individuals (TCRdb year 2020). For the CD8 naive samples, CD45RO-negative cells were positively selected for CCR7, yielding a CD45RA+CCR7+ population from which TemRA cells were excluded. The library came from the immunoSEQ multiplex PCR assay. The clones in this table, taken by TCRdb from immuneACCESS, are in-frame only. Not every clone is retained; where verified, under half of the shortfall comes from an unresolved V gene, and the cause of the rest is unknown. The sample has about 2.2 million clones on record, 90% to 95% of them singletons. The ten largest make up more than 1.5% of the sample. Sequenced: naive CD8+ T cells from PBMCs. Read against the paper, the sample's cell subset or site label means: CD45RA+CCR7+. The receptors stem from a man aged 18-30 years in good health. Some clones in this sample may be carry-over from other donors' samples.

The chain uses TRBV28 and TRBJ1-3; D is unresolved. Trimming pared 5 bases from V and 2 bases from J, leaving 25 bases between. The germline gives CDR1 MDHEN, CDR2 SYDVKM. The CDR3 is 19 residues long. This CDR3 reads CASSTLGVSHTSTGNTIYF. The CDR3 nucleotides are TGTGCCAGCAGTACCCTCGGGGTCTCCCACACCTCTACTGGAAACACCATATATTTT.

V usage is TRBV5-6 and J usage is TRBJ1-2, with D tentatively TRBD1 (5 bases). The germline gives CDR1 SGHDT, CDR2 YYEEEE. V was pared by 6 bases and J by 5 bases, with 20 bases between. This CDR3 has 15 amino acids. CDR3 nucleotide sequence: TGTGCCAGCACCCCCGGCCGTGGGGCAGGGTATGGCTACACCTTC. Encoded protein: CASTPGRGAGYGYTF.

V gene TRBV28 combines with J gene TRBJ1-3; TRBD1 matches at 7 bases. Germline loops: CDR1 MDHEN, CDR2 SYDVKM. The ends lost 3 bases at V and 4 bases at J; junction bases unmatched: 6. The length of the CDR3 is 15 residues. The CDR3 DNA reads as TGTGCCAGCAGTTTTGAGGGGGCGCGCGGAAACACCATATATTTT. This translates into CASSFEGARGNTIYF.

The rearrangement uses TRBV6-6 and TRBJ2-5; TRBD2 matches at 9 bases. The CDR3 is 15 amino acids. V lost 0 bases and J lost 1; bases outside the gene matches: 0. The germline V gene has CDR1 MNHNY and CDR2 SVGAGI (reference sequence). CDR3 region: CASSYSTSGQETQYF. The CDR3, as DNA: TGTGCCAGCAGTTACTCGACTAGCGGCCAAGAGACCCAGTACTTC.

The chain is built from TRBV7-9 and TRBJ2-7; the match to TRBD2 covers 11 bases. V was clipped by 2 bases and J by 5 bases; unmatched bases: 2. Germline V gene lookup returns CDR1 SEHNR and CDR2 FQNEAQ (reference sequence). The length of the CDR3 is 14 residues. The CDR3 sequence is CASSLIAGGDEQYF. The CDR3, as DNA: TGTGCCAGCAGCTTAATAGCGGGAGGGGACGAGCAGTACTTC.

The chain employs TRBV27 and TRBJ1-2; TRBD1 matches 7 bases. This CDR3 contains 15 residues. Trimming took 5 bases from V and 5 from J; bases not matched to a gene: 11. CDR1 and CDR2 from the germline V gene are MNHEY and SMNVEV (reference sequence). This CDR3 is CASSLRQGGLYGYTF. The CDR3 DNA reads TGTGCCAGCAGTCTAAGACAGGGTGGTTTATATGGCTACACCTTC.